The 2 T cell receptor beta chains below come from one sample, sequenced in a study of spatial heterogeneity in lung cancer. Study-wide points: Tracking of tumor mutation counts was seen in expanded intratumoral alpha and beta TCR counts.

TCRdb independently ran MiXCR on the 5' RACE reads; one entry per CDR3 protein. The sample consists of thousands of distinct CDR3 sequences, roughly 13% of them appearing once. For these TCRs, the target antigens are not known. Stated time point: sample taken at primary tumor resection. The source was lung tumor tissue, collected at surgery. Source of these receptors: a male donor with early-stage non-small cell lung cancer.

The sample holds many counts of this clonotype. This chain links TRBV5-1 with TRBJ1-5; D not resolved. V was pared by 4 bases and J by 0 bases, with 11 bases between. This CDR3 has 15 residues. The germline V gene encodes CDR1 SGHRS and CDR2 YFSETQ. CDR3 sequence (DNA): TGCGCCAGCAGCCCATCGGGGTATAGCAATCAGCCCCAGCATTTT. Translated, it gives CASSPSGYSNQPQHF. The full variable domain, rest sourced from reference TRBV5-1 and TRBJ1-5, is KAGVTQTPRYLIKTRGQQVTLSCSPISGHRSVSWYQQTPGQGLQFLFEYFSETQRNKGNFPGRFSGRQFSNSRSEMNVSTLELGDSALYLCASSPSGYSNQPQHFGDGTRLSIL.

Judged by abundance, this clonotype is medium-sized. The chain links TRBV20-1 to TRBJ2-3, with D perhaps matching TRBD1 or TRBD2 (5 bases each). Trimming cost V 5 bases and J 0 bases, with 12 bases left between them. The CDR3 sequence is 14 residues long. From germline, CDR1 is DFQATT and CDR2 SNEGSKA (reference sequence). As DNA, the CDR3 is TGCAGTGCTCGAAGGGGACCTAGCACAGATACGCAGTATTTT. It yields the protein CSARRGPSTDTQYF.